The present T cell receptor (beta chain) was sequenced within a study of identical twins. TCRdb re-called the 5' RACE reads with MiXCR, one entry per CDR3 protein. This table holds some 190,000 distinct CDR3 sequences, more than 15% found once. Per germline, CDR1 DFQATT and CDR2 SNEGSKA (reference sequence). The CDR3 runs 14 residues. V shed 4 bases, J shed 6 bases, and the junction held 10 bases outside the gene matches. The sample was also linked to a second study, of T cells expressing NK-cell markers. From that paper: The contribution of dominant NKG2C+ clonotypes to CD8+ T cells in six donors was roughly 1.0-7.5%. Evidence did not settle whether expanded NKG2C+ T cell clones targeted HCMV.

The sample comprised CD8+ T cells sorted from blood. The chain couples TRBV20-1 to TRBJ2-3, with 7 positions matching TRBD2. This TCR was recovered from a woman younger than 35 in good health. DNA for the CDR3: TGCAGTGCTACCCCAGGCGGGGGTACGGATACGCAGTATTTT. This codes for CSATPGGGTDTQYF.